The 13 T cell receptor beta chains presented below share a single source sample, sequenced in a study of Graves' ophthalmopathy and Graves' hyperthyroidism. Beta-chain TCR CDR3 regions were amplified from RNA transcripts. Scientists carried out first-round RT-PCR using HTBI primers and then a second-round multiplex PCR. TCRdb fed the multiplex PCR reads into MiXCR, producing one record per CDR3 protein. The sample carries approximately 210,000 distinct CDR3 sequences, 20% to 25% recorded once. Sequencing was done on a sample of peripheral blood. The receptors shown here come from a woman aged 50 to 65 with Graves' ophthalmopathy.

Many counts were recorded for this clonotype. The V call is TRBV11-2, the J call TRBJ2-7, with TRBD2 matching over 10 bases. J was trimmed by 2 bases and V by 5 bases; bases with no gene match: 9. CDR1 is SGHAT and CDR2 is FQNNGV in the germline V gene. The CDR3 runs 16 residues. This chain's CDR3 is CASSPGGSGRAYEQYF. In DNA form, the CDR3 reads TGTGCCAGCAGCCCAGGTGGGAGCGGGAGGGCCTACGAGCAGTACTTC.

This clonotype was recorded many times. CDR3 region: CSARVFELSGNTIYF. The CDR3 nucleotides read TGCAGTGCTAGAGTCTTTGAACTTTCTGGAAACACCATATATTTT. This sequence joins TRBV20-1 and TRBJ1-3, with D unresolved. The germline V gene encodes CDR1 DFQATT and CDR2 SNEGSKA (reference sequence). The CDR3 is 15 residues long. Between the trimmed V and J ends, which lost 1 base and 1 base, there was a span of 11 bases.

This clonotype was detected many times. V gene TRBV12-3 or TRBV12-4 combines with J gene TRBJ2-7, with 10 nucleotides matching TRBD2. The J segment lost 4 bases and the V segment lost 6 bases, leaving 6 bases of the junction unmatched. The CDR3 is 14 residues long. CDR3 sequence: CASSQPGLAYEQYF. In DNA, the CDR3 is TGTGCCAGCAGCCAGCCGGGACTAGCGTACGAGCAGTACTTC.

This clonotype was detected a few times. This chain links TRBV3-1 with TRBJ1-2; no clear D gene. Trimming cost V 1 base and J 7 bases, with 13 bases left between them. This CDR3 has 14 residues. CDR1 is LGHDT and CDR2 is YNNKEL in the germline V gene (reference sequence). CDR3 amino acids: CASSQGWEGLGYTF. The CDR3 bases are TGTGCCAGCAGCCAAGGATGGGAGGGTCTTGGCTACACCTTC.

This clonotype was detected ten times or more. This sequence joins TRBV10-3 and TRBJ1-1, with D tentatively TRBD1 (5 bases). CDR1 and CDR2 (germline): ENHRY, SYGVKD. CDR3 size: 12 residues. V was clipped by 0 bases and J by 9 bases, with 8 bases between them. The CDR3 DNA sequence: TGTGCCATCAGTGAGTCGGGGCGCAAAGCTTTCTTT. Encoded protein: CAISESGRKAFF.

This clonotype was seen repeatedly, ten times or more. An end of the junction differs from the germline gene, which may be a read error. The chain recombines TRBV6-5 with TRBJ2-7; D unresolved. The CDR3 covers 13 residues. Per the germline V gene, CDR1 is MNHEY and CDR2 is SVGAGI. This chain's CDR3 is CASSDSLDYEQYF. Written as DNA, the CDR3 is TGTGCCAGCAGTGACTCCCTGGACTACGAGCAGTACTTC.

In its sample, this clonotype was seen a few times. The chain combines TRBV12-3 or TRBV12-4 with TRBJ1-2; D is undetermined. Between the trimmed V and J ends, which lost 5 bases and 4 bases, there was a span of 8 bases. This CDR3 is 12 amino acids long. The CDR3 loop is CASSITLYGYTF. The CDR3 DNA is TGTGCCAGCAGTATCACACTCTATGGCTACACCTTC.

The chain has TRBV28 and TRBJ2-5; D unclear. There are 13 residues in the CDR3. V was shortened by 2 bases and J by 0 bases, with 4 bases between the two germline ends. Germline V gene lookup returns CDR1 MDHEN and CDR2 SYDVKM. The CDR3 region is CASSLPYQETQYF. The CDR3 DNA reads as TGTGCCAGCAGTTTACCGTACCAAGAGACCCAGTACTTC.

The chain uses TRBV6-5 and TRBJ1-1; D not resolved. Trimming stripped 4 bases from V and 8 bases from J, with 11 bases between. This CDR3 is 12 amino acids long. Germline-derived CDR1 and CDR2 are MNHEY and SVGAGI. CDR3 bases: TGTGCCAGCAGTTTTGGGTCGGGGGAAGCTTTCTTT. This sequence encodes CASSFGSGEAFF.

This clonotype was seen only a few times. In DNA, the CDR3 is TGTGCCACCAGCAGCGAGACAGGGTTTGGCCAGCCCCAGCATTTT. Protein product: CATSSETGFGQPQHF. The chain combines TRBV15 with TRBJ1-5, with 7 bases lining up with TRBD1. In germline, CDR1 is LNHNV, CDR2 YYDKDF (reference sequence). CDR3 length: 15 residues. The trim removed 3 bases at V and 7 bases at J, leaving 9 bases unmatched. Supplemented by reference TRBV15 and TRBJ1-5, the full variable domain reads DAMVIQNPRYQVTQFGKPVTLSCSQTLNHNVMYWYQQKSSQAPKLLFHYYDKDFNNEADTPDNFQSRRPNTSFCFLDIRSPGLGDTAMYLCATSSETGFGQPQHFGDGTRLSIL.

This clonotype was picked up many times. The chain carries TRBV28 and TRBJ1-1; tentative D call: TRBD1 (5 bases). Trimming removed 3 bases from V and 6 bases from J, with 17 bases in between. There are 15 residues in the CDR3. Germline CDR1 reads MDHEN; CDR2 reads SYDVKM. The CDR3, as DNA: TGTGCCAGCAGTTTGGTGGCCAGGGTCGTTCCTGAAGCTTTCTTT. Its translation: CASSLVARVVPEAFF.

This clonotype was observed many times. The chain uses TRBV12-3 or TRBV12-4 and TRBJ2-2; no firm D call. Between the trimmed V and J ends, which lost 1 base and 7 bases, there was a span of 7 bases. The CDR3 is made up of 13 amino acids. CDR3 nucleotides: TGTGCCAGCAGTTTAGGAACCGTCGGGGAGCTGTTTTTT. The encoded protein is CASSLGTVGELFF.

The CDR3 is CASSQALNPQGVSGNTIYF. DNA for the CDR3: TGCGCCAGCAGCCAAGCCCTCAACCCGCAGGGAGTCTCTGGAAACACCATATATTTT. The chain employs TRBV4-1 and TRBJ1-3; a weak D match, TRBD1 (5 bases). Trimming stripped 1 base from V and 0 bases from J, with 19 bases between. The CDR3 extends over 19 amino acids. CDR1 is MGHRA, CDR2 YSYEKL, per germline.